This is a list of T cell receptor beta chains from one sample in a study of OX40 agonist ivuxolimab in advanced cancers. Only in-frame clones appear in the TCRdb table, and some are missing; sequencing was by immunoSEQ multiplex PCR. Of about 77,000 clones in the sample, about 89% are singletons; the top ten hold more than 0.5%. This specimen was CD4+ or CD8+ T cells sorted from blood, taken in a trial of the OX40 agonist ivuxolimab. These receptors originate from an adult with an advanced solid tumor such as melanoma, head and neck, liver or kidney cancer. Both conserved end residues are part of each CDR3. The D gene is left open where the match is weak. Rows may omit the clone size; those that give it use once, few, many or a size class.

J gene | D gene | clone size | V gene | CDR3 protein | CDR3 DNA
TRBJ1-5 | - | - | TRBV12-5 | CASADSYSNQPQHF | TGTGCTAGTGCCGACAGTTATAGCAATCAGCCCCAGCATTTT
TRBJ2-1 | - | - | TRBV7-9 | CASSLYSDWYNEQFF | TGTGCCAGCAGCTTATACAGCGACTGGTACAATGAGCAGTTCTTC
TRBJ1-1 | - | - | TRBV7-9 | CASSLQLPTEAFF | TGTGCCAGCAGCCTACAGCTACCGACTGAAGCTTTCTTT
TRBJ2-3 | - | few | TRBV7-8 | CASSFLGLGGTDTQYF | TGTGCCAGCAGCTTTTTGGGACTTGGCGGCACAGATACGCAGTATTTT
TRBJ2-1 | TRBD1 | - | TRBV19 | CASSKNRGSSVSYNEQFF | TGTGCCAGTAGTAAAAACAGGGGCTCATCCGTCTCCTACAATGAGCAGTTCTTC
TRBJ1-1 | - | - | TRBV29-1 | CSVAIPPMNTEAFF | TGCAGCGTAGCCATTCCCCCAATGAACACTGAAGCTTTCTTT
TRBJ1-2 | - | - | TRBV30 | CAWSVPGVHYTF | TGTGCCTGGAGTGTACCCGGAGTCCACTACACCTTC
TRBJ1-5 | - | - | TRBV19 | CASSIDRTAYSNQPQHF | TGTGCCAGTAGTATAGACCGGACGGCCTATAGCAATCAGCCCCAGCATTTT
TRBJ2-7 | - | - | TRBV21-1 | CASSLPVQGKPTYEQYF | TGTGCCAGCAGCCTCCCAGTACAGGGTAAACCTACCTACGAGCAGTACTTC
TRBJ2-1 | TRBD1 | - | TRBV7-8 | CASSLSAQGRYNEQFF | TGTGCCAGCAGCTTATCGGCACAGGGGCGATACAATGAGCAGTTCTTC
TRBJ1-1 | TRBD1 | - | TRBV5-8 | CASSLLDRGDTEAFF | TGTGCCAGCAGCTTGTTGGACAGGGGGGACACTGAAGCTTTCTTT
TRBJ2-1 | - | - | TRBV5-1 | CASSSPGGGASLFVDEQFF | TGCGCCAGCAGCTCCCCCGGTGGGGGTGCGTCTCTCTTCGTTGATGAGCAGTTCTTC
TRBJ1-5 | - | - | TRBV28 | CASRLGSPNQPQHF | TGTGCCAGCAGACTCGGGAGTCCCAATCAGCCCCAGCATTTT
TRBJ1-2 | - | - | TRBV19 | CASGGRGNYGYTF | TGTGCCTCGGGTGGTCGAGGTAACTATGGCTACACCTTC
TRBJ2-3 | - | - | TRBV30 | CAWSRGGRGTDTQYF | TGTGCCTGGAGTAGGGGGGGCCGGGGCACAGATACGCAGTATTTT
TRBJ1-2 | - | once | TRBV7-8 | CASSFGGAGFYGYTF | TGTGCCAGCAGCTTCGGAGGAGCGGGTTTCTATGGCTACACCTTC
TRBJ1-5 | - | once | TRBV7-8 | CASSLAPLLLYSNQPQHF | TGTGCCAGCAGCTTAGCCCCGCTTTTGTTGTATAGCAATCAGCCCCAGCATTTT
TRBJ1-3 | TRBD1 | - | TRBV5-4 | CASSFGGTGGGNTIYF | TGTGCCAGCAGCTTTGGCGGGACAGGAGGGGGAAACACCATATATTTT
TRBJ1-2 | - | - | TRBV15 | CATSRGPWGYTF | TGTGCCACCAGCAGAGGGCCTTGGGGCTACACCTTC
TRBJ1-5 | TRBD1 | - | TRBV2 | CASKGQGAQPQHF | TGTGCCAGCAAAGGACAGGGGGCTCAGCCCCAGCATTTT
TRBJ1-2 | - | - | TRBV20-1 | CSAPDRGGYTF | TGCAGTGCTCCGGACAGAGGGGGCTACACCTTC
TRBJ1-1 | - | - | TRBV6-5 | CASSYRRNQEDTEAFF | TGTGCCAGCAGTTACCGAAGAAACCAAGAGGACACTGAAGCTTTCTTT
TRBJ2-5 | TRBD1 | - | TRBV7-2 | CASSLGSGQGFETQYF | TGTGCCAGCAGCCTAGGGTCCGGACAGGGGTTCGAGACCCAGTACTTC
TRBJ1-5 | - | - | TRBV6-5 | CASSYSMADSNQPQHF | TGTGCCAGCAGTTACTCGATGGCCGATAGCAATCAGCCCCAGCATTTT
TRBJ1-5 | - | - | TRBV7-2 | CASSLRGRDQPQHF | TGTGCCAGCAGCTTAAGGGGTCGGGATCAGCCCCAGCATTTT
TRBJ2-7 | TRBD1 | - | TRBV10-3 | CAISEPGQTSTSSSYEQYF | TGTGCCATCAGCGAGCCGGGACAGACTTCTACATCGAGCTCCTACGAGCAGTACTTC
TRBJ2-3 | - | - | TRBV6-5 | CASSAGQLSTDTQYF | TGTGCCAGCAGTGCAGGACAGCTTAGCACAGATACGCAGTATTTT
TRBJ2-2 | TRBD2 | - | TRBV7-9 | CASSPARGTSGLTGELFF | TGTGCCAGCAGCCCAGCAAGAGGGACTAGCGGCCTCACCGGGGAGCTGTTTTTT